The rows below give T cell receptor beta chains drawn from one sample of a study of naive and memory T cell subsets. MiXCR was run by TCRdb on the UMI-ligation and nested PCR reads, yielding one entry per CDR3 protein. The table shows some 150,000 distinct CDR3 sequences, with over 15% occurring only once. Sequencing input: naive CD4+ T cells from blood. The receptors stem from a human donor in good health. Both conserved end residues are part of each CDR3. The D gene is left open where the match is weak. Expanded clones get a size class; other rows say once, few or many, or leave the size out.

j_gene: TRBJ2-3
d_gene: -
v_gene: TRBV7-9
abundance: -
CDR3aa: CASSLAQRGHTATDTQYF
CDR3nt: TGTGCCAGCAGCTTAGCGCAAAGGGGACACACTGCCACAGATACGCAGTATTTT

j_gene: TRBJ2-1
d_gene: TRBD2
v_gene: TRBV20-1
abundance: -
CDR3aa: CSALGGTSGFNEQFF
CDR3nt: TGCAGTGCTCTAGGGGGGACTAGCGGTTTTAATGAGCAGTTCTTC

j_gene: TRBJ2-1
d_gene: -
v_gene: TRBV20-1
abundance: few
CDR3aa: CSASAGTQSSYNEQFF
CDR3nt: TGCAGTGCTAGCGCCGGGACCCAGAGCTCCTACAATGAGCAGTTCTTC

j_gene: TRBJ2-2
d_gene: TRBD2
v_gene: TRBV29-1
abundance: many
CDR3aa: CSVPTSGREAGELFF
CDR3nt: TGCAGCGTCCCTACTAGCGGGAGAGAAGCCGGGGAGCTGTTTTTT

j_gene: TRBJ2-1
d_gene: -
v_gene: TRBV24-1
abundance: once
CDR3aa: CATSDLQTGVDEQFF
CDR3nt: TGTGCCACCAGTGATTTGCAGACGGGGGTCGATGAGCAGTTCTTC

j_gene: TRBJ2-1
d_gene: -
v_gene: TRBV7-3
abundance: few
CDR3aa: CASSPMDRNEQFF
CDR3nt: TGTGCCAGCAGCCCAATGGACAGAAATGAGCAGTTCTTC

j_gene: TRBJ1-1
d_gene: -
v_gene: TRBV18
abundance: -
CDR3aa: CASSIQGTEAFF
CDR3nt: TGTGCCAGCTCAATACAAGGGACTGAAGCTTTCTTT

j_gene: TRBJ2-1
d_gene: -
v_gene: TRBV30
abundance: few
CDR3aa: CAWSGLAGYNEQFF
CDR3nt: TGTGCCTGGAGCGGGTTAGCAGGTTACAATGAGCAGTTCTTC

j_gene: TRBJ2-1
d_gene: TRBD2
v_gene: TRBV6-2/TRBV6-3
abundance: few
CDR3aa: CASSRWTSPHNEQFF
CDR3nt: TGTGCCAGCAGTCGCTGGACTAGTCCCCACAATGAGCAGTTCTTC

j_gene: TRBJ2-3
d_gene: -
v_gene: TRBV29-1
abundance: -
CDR3aa: CSVLDRDSSTDTQYF
CDR3nt: TGCAGCGTTTTGGACCGGGACTCAAGCACAGATACGCAGTATTTT

j_gene: TRBJ1-1
d_gene: -
v_gene: TRBV14
abundance: many
CDR3aa: CASSQDLRQGGAFF
CDR3nt: TGTGCCAGCAGCCAAGATCTACGGCAGGGAGGTGCTTTCTTT

j_gene: TRBJ2-7
d_gene: TRBD1
v_gene: TRBV18
abundance: -
CDR3aa: CASSPTGTGFYEQYF
CDR3nt: TGTGCCAGCTCACCGACCGGGACAGGGTTTTACGAGCAGTACTTC

j_gene: TRBJ2-7
d_gene: -
v_gene: TRBV6-2/TRBV6-3
abundance: -
CDR3aa: CASSPRTAVAYEQYF
CDR3nt: TGTGCCAGCAGTCCCCGGACCGCCGTCGCCTACGAGCAGTACTTC

j_gene: TRBJ1-5
d_gene: -
v_gene: TRBV6-6
abundance: -
CDR3aa: CASSTVGGNQPQHF
CDR3nt: TGTGCCAGCAGTACGGTGGGGGGCAATCAGCCCCAGCATTTT